These 8 T cell receptor beta chains originate from one sample sequenced in a study of cytomegalovirus exposure and HLA in healthy donors (dated by TCRdb to about 2017). Libraries came from the immunoSEQ multiplex PCR assay. The clones in this table, taken by TCRdb from immuneACCESS, are in-frame only. Not every clone is retained; where verified, under half of the shortfall comes from an unresolved V gene, and the cause of the rest is unknown. This sample holds 110,000 or so clones; roughly 88% were observed only once. Of the sample, 1.5% to 2% falls within the top ten clones. Sequenced sample: PBMCs. These receptors originate from a man between 18 and 29 years old in good health and CMV-seronegative.

The V and J genes are TRBV28 and TRBJ2-3; 8 bases match TRBD2. J gave up 1 base and V 7 bases, and 13 bases lay outside the gene matches. Germline lookup yields CDR1 MDHEN and CDR2 SYDVKM. The length of the CDR3 is 17 residues. CDR3 coding DNA: TGTGCCAGCAACCCCCCCGGAGAAGCGGGAGGCACAGATACGCAGTATTTT. This sequence encodes CASNPPGEAGGTDTQYF.

By share, this clone ranks as medium-sized (0.01 to 0.1%). The chain has TRBV27 and TRBJ2-1; 13 bases are a match to TRBD2. Germline assignment: CDR1 MNHEY and CDR2 SMNVEV (reference sequence). Unmatched junction bases numbered 11, after V lost 7 bases and J lost 5 bases. The CDR3 is 17 residues long. The CDR3 coding sequence is TGTGCCAGCACCCTTTCCGGGACTAGCGGGGCAAACAATGAGCAGTTCTTC. Its translation: CASTLSGTSGANNEQFF.

The J gene is TRBJ2-3, the V gene TRBV7-9; possible D gene TRBD2, 5 bases. Trimming shortened V by 5 bases and J by 0 bases, and 12 bases separated the two germline ends. The V gene's germline CDR1 is SEHNR and CDR2 FQNEAQ (reference sequence). This CDR3 is built from 15 residues. The CDR3 is CASSPPGSSTDTQYF. In DNA, the CDR3 is TGTGCCAGCAGCCCACCGGGATCTAGCACAGATACGCAGTATTTT.

The chain carries TRBV19 and TRBJ1-1, with D possibly being TRBD1 (5 bases). V lost 9 bases, J lost 5 bases, and 22 bases lay in between. The CDR3 length is 15 residues. The V gene's germline CDR1 is LNHDA and CDR2 SQIVND (reference sequence). The CDR3 nucleotides are TGTGCCAGCTCGACAGCTGCCCGAAGACTGACTGAAGCTTTCTTT. Translating it yields CASSTAARRLTEAFF.

The chain joins TRBV5-1 to TRBJ2-3, with unresolved D. From germline, CDR1 is SGHRS and CDR2 YFSETQ. The CDR3 is 12 residues long. V lost 4 bases, J lost 6 bases, and 9 bases lay in between. The CDR3 protein is CASSLTLDTQYF. CDR3 DNA sequence: TGCGCCAGCAGCCTAACGTTGGATACGCAGTATTTT.

The rearrangement joins TRBV6-5 to TRBJ1-5; maybe TRBD1 (6 bases). The CDR3 has 15 residues. Germline-derived CDR1 and CDR2 are MNHEY and SVGAGI. V lost 6 bases, J lost 0 bases, and 12 bases lay in between. In nucleotides, the CDR3 is TGTGCCAGCAGGAGGACAGCTTATAGCAATCAGCCCCAGCATTTT. Residues: CASRRTAYSNQPQHF.

This clone was picked up a small number of times. The chain has TRBV18 and TRBJ2-5; no clear D. V lost 2 bases, J lost 9 bases, and 10 bases lay in between. This CDR3 comprises 12 residues. Germline V gene sequence: CDR1 KGHSH, CDR2 LQKENI. This CDR3 reads CASSPDEVAQYF. The CDR3 DNA reads TGTGCCAGCTCACCAGATGAGGTGGCCCAGTACTTC.

This sequence joins TRBV28 and TRBJ1-5; D is perhaps TRBD1 (5 bases). Germline CDR1 MDHEN, CDR2 SYDVKM. CDR3 length equals 17 residues. The V end lost 5 bases, the J end lost 0 bases, and 17 bases lay between the germline ends. CDR3 coding DNA: TGTGCCAGCAGTCCAGACAGCCTCAGAGATAGCAATCAGCCCCAGCATTTT. The encoded protein is CASSPDSLRDSNQPQHF. Full variable domain (remainder filled in from reference TRBV28 and TRBJ1-5): DVKVTQSSRYLVKRTGEKVFLECVQDMDHENMFWYRQDPGLGLRLIYFSYDVKMKEKGDIPEGYSVSREKKERFSLILESASTNQTSMYLCASSPDSLRDSNQPQHFGDGTRLSIL.